This T cell receptor (beta chain) was captured by sequencing in a study of Graves' ophthalmopathy and Graves' hyperthyroidism. Germline V gene lookup returns CDR1 SNHLY and CDR2 FYNNEI. The V end was cut by 3 bases, the J end by 3 bases, with 9 bases between. The CDR3 loop spans 13 amino acids. Study-level results: A majority of expanded thyroid clonotypes exceeding 0.001 frequency were likewise present in blood. Stable hyperthyroidism and ophthalmopathy were told apart by a 13-signature model, which achieved less than 90% sensitivity and roughly 80% specificity.

A few counts support this clonotype. Its antigen is undetermined. The study amplified TCR beta CDR3 regions using RNA transcripts. In the first round, RT-PCR was carried out with HTBI primers, and a multiplex PCR formed the second round. MiXCR, applied by TCRdb to the multiplex PCR reads, yields one record per CDR3 protein. The sample lists a few hundred thousand distinct CDR3 sequences; 15% were seen once. The sequence came from a young woman with stable Graves' hyperthyroidism. The chain has TRBV2 and TRBJ2-7; D uncertain. The sample was peripheral blood. CDR3 DNA: TGTGCCAGCAGTGACGAGAGAGGCTACGAGCAGTACTTC. Its translation is CASSDERGYEQYF.